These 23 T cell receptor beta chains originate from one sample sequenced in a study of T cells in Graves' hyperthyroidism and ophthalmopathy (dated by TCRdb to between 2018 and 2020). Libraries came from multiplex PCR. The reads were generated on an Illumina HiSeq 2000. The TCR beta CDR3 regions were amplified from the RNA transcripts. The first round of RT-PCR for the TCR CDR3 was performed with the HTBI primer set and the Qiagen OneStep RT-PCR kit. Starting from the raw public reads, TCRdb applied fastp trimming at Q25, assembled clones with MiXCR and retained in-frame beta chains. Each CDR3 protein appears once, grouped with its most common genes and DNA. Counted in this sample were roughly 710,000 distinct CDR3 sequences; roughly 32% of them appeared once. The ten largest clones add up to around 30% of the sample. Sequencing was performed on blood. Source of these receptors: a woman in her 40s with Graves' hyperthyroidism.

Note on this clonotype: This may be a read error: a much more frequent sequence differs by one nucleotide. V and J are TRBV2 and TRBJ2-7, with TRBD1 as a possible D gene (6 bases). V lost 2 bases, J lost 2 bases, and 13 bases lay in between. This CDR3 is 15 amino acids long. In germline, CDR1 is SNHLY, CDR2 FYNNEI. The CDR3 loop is CASSENRVPPYEQYF. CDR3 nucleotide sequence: TGTGCCAGCAGTGAAAACAGGGTGCCCCCCTACGAGCAGTACTTC.

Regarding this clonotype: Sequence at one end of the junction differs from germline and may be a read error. CDR3 in amino acids: CASSYSVATQLLKAFF. The DNA of the CDR3 is TGTGCCAGCAGTTACTCGGTCGCGACTCAGCTTCTTAAAGCTTTCTTT. The chain employs TRBV10-3 and TRBJ1-1; D uncertain. CDR1 ENHRY and CDR2 SYGVKD come from the germline V gene. The CDR3 covers 16 residues.

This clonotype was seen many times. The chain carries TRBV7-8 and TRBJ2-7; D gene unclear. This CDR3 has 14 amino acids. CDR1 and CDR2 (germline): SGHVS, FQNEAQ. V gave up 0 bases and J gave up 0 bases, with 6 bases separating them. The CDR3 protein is CASSLARSSYEQYF. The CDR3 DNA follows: TGTGCCAGCAGCTTAGCGAGGAGCTCCTACGAGCAGTACTTC.

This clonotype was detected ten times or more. Here the CDR3 DNA reads TGTGCCAGCAGCTTAAATCGGGGACCCACTGAAGCTTTCTTT. This encodes CASSLNRGPTEAFF. The chain is built from TRBV7-9 and TRBJ1-1, with D possibly being TRBD1 (5 bases). CDR1 and CDR2 (germline): SEHNR, FQNEAQ (reference sequence). The CDR3 sequence is 14 residues long. Trimming removed 2 bases from V and 4 bases from J, with 11 bases in between.

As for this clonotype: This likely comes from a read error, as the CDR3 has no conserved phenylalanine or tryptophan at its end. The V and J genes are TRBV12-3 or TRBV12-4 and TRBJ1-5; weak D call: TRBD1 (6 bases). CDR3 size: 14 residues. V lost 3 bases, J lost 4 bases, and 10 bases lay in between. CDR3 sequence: CASSFRGDNQPQHL. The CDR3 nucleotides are TGTGCCAGCAGTTTTAGGGGGGATAATCAGCCCCAGCATCTT.

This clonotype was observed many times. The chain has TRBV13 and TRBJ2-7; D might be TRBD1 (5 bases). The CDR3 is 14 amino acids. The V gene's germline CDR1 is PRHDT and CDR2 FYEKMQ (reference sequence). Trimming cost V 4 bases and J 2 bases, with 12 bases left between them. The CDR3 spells CASSSPQGTYEQYF. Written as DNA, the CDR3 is TGTGCCAGCAGCTCCCCCCAGGGAACCTACGAGCAGTACTTC.

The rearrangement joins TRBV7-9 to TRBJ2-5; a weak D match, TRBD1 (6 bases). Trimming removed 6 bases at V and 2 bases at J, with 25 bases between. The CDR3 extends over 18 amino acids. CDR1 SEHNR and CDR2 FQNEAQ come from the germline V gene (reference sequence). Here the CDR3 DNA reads TGTGCCAGCAGTTCTCGACAGGACCTCGGATGGAAACAAGAGACCCAGTACTTC. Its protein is CASSSRQDLGWKQETQYF.

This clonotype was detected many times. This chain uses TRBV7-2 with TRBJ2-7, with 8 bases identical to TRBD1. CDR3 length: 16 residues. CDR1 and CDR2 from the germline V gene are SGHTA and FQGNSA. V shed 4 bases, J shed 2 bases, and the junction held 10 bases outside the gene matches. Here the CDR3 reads CASSSHPGGKTYEQYF. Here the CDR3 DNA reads TGTGCCAGCAGCTCCCATCCAGGGGGCAAGACCTACGAGCAGTACTTC.

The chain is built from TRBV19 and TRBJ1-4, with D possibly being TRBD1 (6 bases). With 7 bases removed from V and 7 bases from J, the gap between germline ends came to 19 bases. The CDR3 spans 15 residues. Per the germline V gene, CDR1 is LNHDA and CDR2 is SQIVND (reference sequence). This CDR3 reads CASTGYREAVEKLFF. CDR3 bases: TGTGCCAGTACCGGATACAGGGAGGCGGTTGAAAAACTGTTTTTT.

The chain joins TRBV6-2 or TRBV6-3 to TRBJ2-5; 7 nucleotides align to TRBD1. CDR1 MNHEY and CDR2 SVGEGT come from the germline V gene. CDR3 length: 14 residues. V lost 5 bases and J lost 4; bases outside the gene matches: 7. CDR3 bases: TGTGCCAGCAGTCACACCGGGACAGTAGAGACCCAGTACTTC. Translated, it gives CASSHTGTVETQYF.

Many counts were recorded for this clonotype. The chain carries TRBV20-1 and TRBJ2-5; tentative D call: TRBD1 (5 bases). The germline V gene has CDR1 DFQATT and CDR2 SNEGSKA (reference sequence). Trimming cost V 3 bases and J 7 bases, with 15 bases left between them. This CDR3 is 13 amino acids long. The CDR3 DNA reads TGCAGTGCTAGGGGGCCAGGGTTGGGGACCCAGTACTTC. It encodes CSARGPGLGTQYF.

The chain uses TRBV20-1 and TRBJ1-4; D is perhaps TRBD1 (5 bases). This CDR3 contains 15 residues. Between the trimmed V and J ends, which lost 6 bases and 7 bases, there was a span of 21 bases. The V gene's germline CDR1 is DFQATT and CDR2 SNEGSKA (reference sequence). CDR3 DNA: TGCAGTGCCTCGCCCCCGGGACGGGGTGGTGAAAAACTGTTTTTT. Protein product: CSASPPGRGGEKLFF.

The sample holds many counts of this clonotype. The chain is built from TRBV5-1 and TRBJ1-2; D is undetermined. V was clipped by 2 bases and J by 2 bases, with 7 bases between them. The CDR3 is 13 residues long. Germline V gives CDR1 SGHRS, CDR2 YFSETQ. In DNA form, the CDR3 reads TGCGCCAGCAGCTTCGCCACGAACTATGGCTACACCTTC. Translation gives CASSFATNYGYTF.

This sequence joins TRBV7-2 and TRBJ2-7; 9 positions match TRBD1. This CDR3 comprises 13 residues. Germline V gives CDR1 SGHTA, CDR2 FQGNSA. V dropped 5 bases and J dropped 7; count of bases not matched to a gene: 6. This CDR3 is CASSTRDRAEQYF. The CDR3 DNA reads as TGTGCCAGCAGCACAAGGGACAGGGCAGAGCAGTACTTC.

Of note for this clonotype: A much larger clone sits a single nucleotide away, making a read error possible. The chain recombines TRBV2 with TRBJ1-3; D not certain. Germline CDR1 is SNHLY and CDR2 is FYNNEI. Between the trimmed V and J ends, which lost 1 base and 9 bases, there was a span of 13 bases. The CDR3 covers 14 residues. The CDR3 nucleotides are TGTGCCAGCAGTGAAGTGGACCGTCAGAGCACCATATATTTT. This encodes CASSEVDRQSTIYF.

CDR3 sequence: CASSQGTDYSYEQYF. The CDR3 nucleotides are TGTGCCAGCTCACAGGGGACTGACTACTCCTACGAGCAGTACTTC. This chain links TRBV7-9 with TRBJ2-7; possible D gene TRBD1, 7 bases. CDR1 is SEHNR and CDR2 is FQNEAQ in the germline V gene (reference sequence). The V and J ends lost 8 bases and 0 bases respectively, with 17 bases between them. The CDR3 is made up of 15 amino acids.

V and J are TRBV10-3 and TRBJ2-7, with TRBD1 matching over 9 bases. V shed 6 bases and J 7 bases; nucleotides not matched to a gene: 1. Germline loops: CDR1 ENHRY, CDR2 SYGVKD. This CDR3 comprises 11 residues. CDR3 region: CAIRTGGEQYF. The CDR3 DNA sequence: TGTGCCATCAGGACAGGGGGTGAGCAGTACTTC.

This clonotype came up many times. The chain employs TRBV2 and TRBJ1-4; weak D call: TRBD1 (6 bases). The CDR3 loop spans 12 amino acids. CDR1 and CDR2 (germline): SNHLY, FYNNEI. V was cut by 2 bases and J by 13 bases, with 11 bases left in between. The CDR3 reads CASSEQGMGLFF. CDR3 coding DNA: TGTGCCAGCAGTGAACAGGGGATGGGACTGTTTTTT.

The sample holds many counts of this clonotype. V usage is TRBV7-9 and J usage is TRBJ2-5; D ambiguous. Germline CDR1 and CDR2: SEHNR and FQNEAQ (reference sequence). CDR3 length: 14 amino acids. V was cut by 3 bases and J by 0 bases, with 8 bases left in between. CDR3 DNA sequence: TGTGCCAGCAGCTTTGGTCAGCACCAAGAGACCCAGTACTTC. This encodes CASSFGQHQETQYF.

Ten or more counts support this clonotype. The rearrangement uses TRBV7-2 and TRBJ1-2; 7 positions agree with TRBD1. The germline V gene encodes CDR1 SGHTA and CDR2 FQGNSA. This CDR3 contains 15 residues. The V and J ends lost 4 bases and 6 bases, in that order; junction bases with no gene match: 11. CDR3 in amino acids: CASSSTSGGYNGYTF. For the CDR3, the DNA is TGTGCCAGCAGCTCGACCTCAGGGGGATATAATGGCTACACCTTC. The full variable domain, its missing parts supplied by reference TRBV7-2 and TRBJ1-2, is GAGVSQSPSNKVTEKGKDVELRCDPISGHTALYWYRQSLGQGLEFLIYFQGNSAPDKSGLPSDRFSAERTGGSVSTLTIQRTQQEDSAVYLCASSSTSGGYNGYTFGSGTRLTVV.

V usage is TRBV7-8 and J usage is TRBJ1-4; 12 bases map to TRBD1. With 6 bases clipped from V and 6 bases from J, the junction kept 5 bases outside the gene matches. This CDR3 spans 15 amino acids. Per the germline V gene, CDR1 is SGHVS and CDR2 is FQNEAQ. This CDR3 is CASSSGQGAYEKLFF. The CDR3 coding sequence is TGTGCCAGCAGTTCGGGACAGGGGGCGTATGAAAAACTGTTTTTT.

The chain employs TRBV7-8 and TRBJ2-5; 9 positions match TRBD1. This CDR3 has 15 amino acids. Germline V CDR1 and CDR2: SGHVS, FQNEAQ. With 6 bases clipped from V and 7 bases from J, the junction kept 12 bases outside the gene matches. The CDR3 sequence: CASSPTGGNTGTQYF. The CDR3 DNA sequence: TGTGCCAGCAGTCCTACAGGGGGCAACACCGGGACCCAGTACTTC.

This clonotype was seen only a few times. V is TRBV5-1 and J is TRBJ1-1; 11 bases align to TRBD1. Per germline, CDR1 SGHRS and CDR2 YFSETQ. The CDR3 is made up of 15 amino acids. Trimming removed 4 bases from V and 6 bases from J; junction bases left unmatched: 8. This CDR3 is CASSIRDRGVPEAFF. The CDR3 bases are TGCGCCAGCAGCATCCGGGACAGGGGGGTCCCTGAAGCTTTCTTT. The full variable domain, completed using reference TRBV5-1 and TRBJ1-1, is KAGVTQTPRYLIKTRGQQVTLSCSPISGHRSVSWYQQTPGQGLQFLFEYFSETQRNKGNFPGRFSGRQFSNSRSEMNVSTLELGDSALYLCASSIRDRGVPEAFFGQGTRLTVV.